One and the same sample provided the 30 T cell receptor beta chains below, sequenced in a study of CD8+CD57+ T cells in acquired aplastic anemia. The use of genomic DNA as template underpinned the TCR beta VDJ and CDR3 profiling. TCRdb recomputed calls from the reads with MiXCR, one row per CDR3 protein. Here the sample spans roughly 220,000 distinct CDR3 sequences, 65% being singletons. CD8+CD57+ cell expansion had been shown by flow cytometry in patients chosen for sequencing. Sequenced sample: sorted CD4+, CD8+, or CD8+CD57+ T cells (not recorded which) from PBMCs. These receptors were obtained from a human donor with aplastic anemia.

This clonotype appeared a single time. CDR3 coding DNA: TGCGCCAGCAGGCAGGACAGGAACACTGAAGCTTTCTTT. As protein: CASRQDRNTEAFF. The chain combines TRBV5-1 with TRBJ1-1; tentatively, D is TRBD1 (6 bases). Trimming removed 5 bases at V and 1 base at J, with 9 bases between. The V gene's germline CDR1 is SGHRS and CDR2 YFSETQ. The CDR3 totals 13 residues.

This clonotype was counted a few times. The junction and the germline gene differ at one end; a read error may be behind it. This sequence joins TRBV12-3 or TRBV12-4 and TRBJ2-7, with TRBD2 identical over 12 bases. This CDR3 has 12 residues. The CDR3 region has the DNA TGTGCCAGCGGACAGACGCTAGCGGGAGGGGCGTTC. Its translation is CASGQTLAGGAF.

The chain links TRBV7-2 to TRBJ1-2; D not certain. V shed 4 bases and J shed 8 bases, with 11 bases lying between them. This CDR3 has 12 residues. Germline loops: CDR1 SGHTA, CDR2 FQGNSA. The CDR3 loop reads CASSYDGLGYTF. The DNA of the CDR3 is TGTGCCAGCAGCTACGACGGGTTAGGCTACACCTTC.

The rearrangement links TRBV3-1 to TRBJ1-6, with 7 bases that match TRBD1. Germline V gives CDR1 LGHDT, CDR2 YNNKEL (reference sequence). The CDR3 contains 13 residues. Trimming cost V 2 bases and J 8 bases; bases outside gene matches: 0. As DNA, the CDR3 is TGTGCCAGCAGCCAAACAGGGGATTCACCCCTCCACTTT. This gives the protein CASSQTGDSPLHF. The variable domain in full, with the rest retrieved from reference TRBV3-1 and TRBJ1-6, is DTAVSQTPKYLVTQMGNDKSIKCEQNLGHDTMYWYKQDSKKFLKIMFSYNNKELIINETVPNRFSPKSPDKAHLNLHINSLELGDSAVYFCASSQTGDSPLHFGNGTRLTVT.

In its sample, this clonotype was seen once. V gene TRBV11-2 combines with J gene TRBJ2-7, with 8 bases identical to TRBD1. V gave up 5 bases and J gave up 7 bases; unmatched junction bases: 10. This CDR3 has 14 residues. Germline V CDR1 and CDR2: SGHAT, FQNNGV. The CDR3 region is CASSRDRTLGEQYF. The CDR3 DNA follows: TGTGCCAGCAGCAGGGACAGGACCTTGGGGGAGCAGTACTTC.

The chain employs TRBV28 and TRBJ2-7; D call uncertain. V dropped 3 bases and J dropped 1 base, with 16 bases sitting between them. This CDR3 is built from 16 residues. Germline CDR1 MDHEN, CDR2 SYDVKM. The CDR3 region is CASSLGNVPQSYEQYF. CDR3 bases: TGTGCCAGCAGTTTGGGGAATGTGCCGCAGTCCTACGAGCAGTACTTC.

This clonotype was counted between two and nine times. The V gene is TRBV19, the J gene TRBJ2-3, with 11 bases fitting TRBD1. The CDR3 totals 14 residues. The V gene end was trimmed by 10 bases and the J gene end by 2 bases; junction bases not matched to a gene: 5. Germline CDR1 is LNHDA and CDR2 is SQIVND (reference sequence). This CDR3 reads CATMDRGLTDTQYF. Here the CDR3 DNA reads TGTGCCACTATGGACAGGGGGCTCACAGATACGCAGTATTTT. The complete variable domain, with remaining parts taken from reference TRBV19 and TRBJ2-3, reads DGGITQSPKYLFRKEGQNVTLSCEQNLNHDAMYWYRQDPGQGLRLIYYSQIVNDFQKGDIAEGYSVSREKKESFPLTVTSAQKNPTAFYLCATMDRGLTDTQYFGPGTRLTVL.

The CDR3 sequence is CASSLTGPDTGELFF. In DNA, the CDR3 is TGTGCCAGCAGCTTAACTGGCCCGGACACCGGGGAGCTGTTTTTT. This chain connects TRBV7-3 to TRBJ2-2; no reliable D call. With 0 bases removed from V and 3 bases from J, the gap between germline ends came to 8 bases. From germline, CDR1 is SGHTA and CDR2 FQGTGA. The CDR3 has 15 amino acids.

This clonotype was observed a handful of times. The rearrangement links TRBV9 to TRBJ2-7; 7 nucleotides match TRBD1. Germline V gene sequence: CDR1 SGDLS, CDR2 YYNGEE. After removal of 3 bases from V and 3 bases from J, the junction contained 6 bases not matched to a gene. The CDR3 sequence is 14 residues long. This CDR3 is CASSATGQSYEQYF. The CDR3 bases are TGTGCCAGCAGCGCCACGGGACAGAGCTACGAGCAGTACTTC.

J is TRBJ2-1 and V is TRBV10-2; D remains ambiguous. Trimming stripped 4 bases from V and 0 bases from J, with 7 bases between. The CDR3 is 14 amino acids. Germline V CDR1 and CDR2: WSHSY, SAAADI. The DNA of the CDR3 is TGCGCCAGCAGTGCCGATGGCTCCTACAATGAGCAGTTCTTC. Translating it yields CASSADGSYNEQFF.

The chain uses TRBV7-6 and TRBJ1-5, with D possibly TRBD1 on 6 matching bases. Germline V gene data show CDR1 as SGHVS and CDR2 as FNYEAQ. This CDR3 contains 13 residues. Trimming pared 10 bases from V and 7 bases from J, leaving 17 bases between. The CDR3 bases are TGTGCCATAGGGAACAGGGAGGGACAGCCCCAGCATTTT. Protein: CAIGNREGQPQHF.

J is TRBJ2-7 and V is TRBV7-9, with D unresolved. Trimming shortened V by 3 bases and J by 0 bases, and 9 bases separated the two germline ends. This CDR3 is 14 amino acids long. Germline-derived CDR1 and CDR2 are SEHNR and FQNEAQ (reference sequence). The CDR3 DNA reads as TGTGCCAGCAGCTTTCGCGCGAGCTCCTACGAGCAGTACTTC. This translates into CASSFRASSYEQYF.

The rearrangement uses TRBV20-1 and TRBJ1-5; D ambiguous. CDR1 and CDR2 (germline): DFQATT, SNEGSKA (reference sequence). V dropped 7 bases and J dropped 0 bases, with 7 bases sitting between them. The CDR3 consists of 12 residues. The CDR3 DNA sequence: TGCAGTGTTCGGAGTAGCAATCAGCCCCAGCATTTT. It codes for CSVRSSNQPQHF.

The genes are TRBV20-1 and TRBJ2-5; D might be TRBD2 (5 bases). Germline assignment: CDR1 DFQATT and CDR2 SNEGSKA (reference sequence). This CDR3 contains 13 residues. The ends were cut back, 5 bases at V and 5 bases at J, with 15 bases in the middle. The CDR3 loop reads CSAYDYRGETQYF. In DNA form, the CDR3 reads TGCAGTGCTTATGACTACCGTGGGGAGACCCAGTACTTC.

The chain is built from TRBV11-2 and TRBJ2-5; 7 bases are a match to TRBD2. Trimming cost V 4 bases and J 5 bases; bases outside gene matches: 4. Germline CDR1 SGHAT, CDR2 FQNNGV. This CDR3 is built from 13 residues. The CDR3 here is CASSSGAGETQYF. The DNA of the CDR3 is TGTGCCAGCAGCTCGGGAGCGGGGGAGACCCAGTACTTC.

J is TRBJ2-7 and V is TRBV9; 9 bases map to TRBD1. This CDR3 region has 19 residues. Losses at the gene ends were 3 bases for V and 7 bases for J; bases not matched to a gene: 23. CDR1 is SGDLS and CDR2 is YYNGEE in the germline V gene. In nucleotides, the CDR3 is TGTGCCAGCAGCGCCCGCCCTGTAAGGGACAGGGTAGCCACCGGGGAGCAGTACTTC. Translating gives CASSARPVRDRVATGEQYF.

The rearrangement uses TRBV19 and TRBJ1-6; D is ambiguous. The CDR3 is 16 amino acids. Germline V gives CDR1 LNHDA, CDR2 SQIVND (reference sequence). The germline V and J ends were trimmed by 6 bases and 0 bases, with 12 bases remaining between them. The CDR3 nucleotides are TGTGCCAGTAGGCATACGATAAGCTCCTATAATTCACCCCTCCACTTT. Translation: CASRHTISSYNSPLHF.

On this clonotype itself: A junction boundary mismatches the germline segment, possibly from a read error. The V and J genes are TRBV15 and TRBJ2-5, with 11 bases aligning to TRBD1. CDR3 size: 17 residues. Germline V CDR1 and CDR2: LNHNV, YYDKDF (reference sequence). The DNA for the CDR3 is TGTGCCACCAGCCAACCGGGACAGGGGGTGATACAAGAGACCCGGTACTTC. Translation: CATSQPGQGVIQETRYF. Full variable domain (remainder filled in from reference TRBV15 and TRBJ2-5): DAMVIQNPRYQVTQFGKPVTLSCSQTLNHNVMYWYQQKSSQAPKLLFHYYDKDFNNEADTPDNFQSRRPNTSFCFLDIRSPGLGDTAMYLCATSQPGQGVIQETRYFGPGTRLLVL.

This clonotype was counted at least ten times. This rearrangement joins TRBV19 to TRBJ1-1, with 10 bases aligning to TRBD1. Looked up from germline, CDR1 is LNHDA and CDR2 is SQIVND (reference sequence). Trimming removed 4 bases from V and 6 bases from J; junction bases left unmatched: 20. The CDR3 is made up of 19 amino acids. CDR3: CASSTFLPATGGRGSEAFF. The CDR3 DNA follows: TGTGCCAGTAGTACCTTCCTTCCGGCGACAGGGGGCCGAGGGTCTGAAGCTTTCTTT. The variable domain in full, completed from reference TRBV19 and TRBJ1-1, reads DGGITQSPKYLFRKEGQNVTLSCEQNLNHDAMYWYRQDPGQGLRLIYYSQIVNDFQKGDIAEGYSVSREKKESFPLTVTSAQKNPTAFYLCASSTFLPATGGRGSEAFFGQGTRLTVV.

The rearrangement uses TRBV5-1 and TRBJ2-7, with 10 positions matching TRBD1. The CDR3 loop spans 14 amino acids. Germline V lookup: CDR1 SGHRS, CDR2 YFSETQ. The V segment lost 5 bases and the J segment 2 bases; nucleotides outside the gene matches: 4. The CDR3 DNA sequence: TGCGCCAGCAGGCCGGGACAGGGGACCTACGAGCAGTACTTC. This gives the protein CASRPGQGTYEQYF.

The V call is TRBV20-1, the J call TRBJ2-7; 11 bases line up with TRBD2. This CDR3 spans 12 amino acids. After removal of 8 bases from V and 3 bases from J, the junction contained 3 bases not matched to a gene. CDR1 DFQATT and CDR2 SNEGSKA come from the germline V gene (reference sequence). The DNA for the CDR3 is TGCAGTACCGGACTAGCGGGCTACGAGCAGTACTTC. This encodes CSTGLAGYEQYF.

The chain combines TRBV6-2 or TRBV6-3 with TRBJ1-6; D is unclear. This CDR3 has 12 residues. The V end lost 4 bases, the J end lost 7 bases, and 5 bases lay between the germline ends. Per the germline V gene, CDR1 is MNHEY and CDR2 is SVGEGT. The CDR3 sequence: CASSFENSPLHF. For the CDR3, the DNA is TGTGCCAGCAGTTTCGAGAATTCACCCCTCCACTTT.

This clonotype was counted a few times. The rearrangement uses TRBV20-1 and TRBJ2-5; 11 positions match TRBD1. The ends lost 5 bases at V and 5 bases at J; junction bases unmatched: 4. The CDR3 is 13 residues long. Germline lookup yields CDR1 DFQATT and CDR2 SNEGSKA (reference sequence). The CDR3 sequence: CSARTGGRETQYF. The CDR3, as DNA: TGCAGTGCTCGGACAGGGGGCAGGGAGACCCAGTACTTC.

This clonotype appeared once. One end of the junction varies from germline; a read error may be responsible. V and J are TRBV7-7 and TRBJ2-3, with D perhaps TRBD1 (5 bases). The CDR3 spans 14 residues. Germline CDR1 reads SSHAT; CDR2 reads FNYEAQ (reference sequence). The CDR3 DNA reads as TGTGCTAGCAGCTTAGCAGGGATGACAGATACGCAGTATTTT. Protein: CASSLAGMTDTQYF.

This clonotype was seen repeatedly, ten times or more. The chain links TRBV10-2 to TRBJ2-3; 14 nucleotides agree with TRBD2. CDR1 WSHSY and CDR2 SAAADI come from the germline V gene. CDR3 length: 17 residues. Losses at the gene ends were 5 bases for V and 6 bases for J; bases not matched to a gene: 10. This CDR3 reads CASSKGLAGAASDTQYF. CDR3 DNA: TGCGCCAGCAGTAAGGGACTAGCGGGGGCCGCTTCCGATACGCAGTATTTT.

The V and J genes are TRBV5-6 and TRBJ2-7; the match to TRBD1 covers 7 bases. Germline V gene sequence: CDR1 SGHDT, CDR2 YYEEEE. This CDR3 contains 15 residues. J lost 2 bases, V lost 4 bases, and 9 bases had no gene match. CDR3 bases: TGTGCCAGCAGCCCTACGACAGGGAACCCCTACGAGCAGTACTTC. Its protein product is CASSPTTGNPYEQYF.

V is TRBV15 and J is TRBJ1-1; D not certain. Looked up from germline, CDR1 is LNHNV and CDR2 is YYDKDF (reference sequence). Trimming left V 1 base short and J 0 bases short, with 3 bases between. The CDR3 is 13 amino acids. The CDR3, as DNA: TGTGCCACCAGCAGAGGTTTGAACACTGAAGCTTTCTTT. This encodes CATSRGLNTEAFF.

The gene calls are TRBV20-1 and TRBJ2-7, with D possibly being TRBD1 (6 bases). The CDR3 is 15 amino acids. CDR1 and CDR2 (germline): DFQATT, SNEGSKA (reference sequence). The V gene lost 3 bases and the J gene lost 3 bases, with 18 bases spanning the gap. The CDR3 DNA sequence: TGCAGTGCTAGCCGAGGCAGGGGCCCCAACTACGAGCAGTACTTC. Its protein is CSASRGRGPNYEQYF.

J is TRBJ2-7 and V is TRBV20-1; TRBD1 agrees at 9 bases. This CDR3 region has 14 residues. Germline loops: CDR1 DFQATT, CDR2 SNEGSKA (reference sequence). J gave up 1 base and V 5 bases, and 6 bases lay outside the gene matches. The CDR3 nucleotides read TGCAGTGCTTGGGACAGGGTCGGGTCCTACGAGCAGTACTTC. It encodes CSAWDRVGSYEQYF.

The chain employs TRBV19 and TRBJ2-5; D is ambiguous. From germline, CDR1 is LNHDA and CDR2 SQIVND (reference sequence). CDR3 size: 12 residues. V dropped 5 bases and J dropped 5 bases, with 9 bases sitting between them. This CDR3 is CASSRVRETQYF. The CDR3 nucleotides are TGTGCCAGTAGTCGGGTCAGGGAGACCCAGTACTTC.